The clone carrying this T cell receptor (beta chain) appeared many times. The antigen remains undetermined. This specimen comes from a study of T cells after yellow fever vaccination. Findings and caveats of the study: Any FACS-sorted repertoire could hold abundant clonotypes that contaminate it from the bulk population. Clonotypes found in both CD4 and CD8 compartments made up a small share. Weaker, the secondary response peaked sooner, at day 5 versus 15.

Generation of TCR cDNA used 5'RACE template switching (which added a universal primer site and UMIs). TCRdb used MiXCR to reprocess the 5' RACE reads, holding one entry per CDR3 protein. The table lists around 250,000 distinct CDR3 sequences, 6.9% of them singletons, with 0.65% to 0.9% in the top ten. This CDR3 is 11 amino acids long. Trimming left V 6 bases short and J 5 bases short, with 6 bases between. From germline, CDR1 is SGHAT and CDR2 FQNNGV. The sequencing here drew on CD4+ T cells sorted from PBMCs, taken 15 days after the yellow fever booster vaccination. The chain has TRBV11-2 and TRBJ2-3; D is possibly TRBD2 (5 bases). The TCR comes from a man between 25 and 39 years old who received the YFV17D yellow fever vaccine. CDR3 protein: CASRSGDTQYF. CDR3 nucleotides: TGTGCCAGCAGAAGCGGAGATACGCAGTATTTT. The variable domain in full, completed from reference TRBV11-2 and TRBJ2-3, reads EAGVAQSPRYKIIEKRQSVAFWCNPISGHATLYWYQQILGQGPKLLIQFQNNGVVDDSQLPKDRFSAERLKGVDSTLKIQPAKLEDSAVYLCASRSGDTQYFGPGTRLTVL.